Following are 4 T cell receptor beta chains from one sample sequenced in a study of shared clonotypes between healthy human individuals (dated by TCRdb to the early 2020s). The library was made by the immunoSEQ multiplex PCR assay. This is the immuneACCESS table as TCRdb keeps it, with only in-frame sequences that have V and J called. A part of the clones is gone; compared with another copy, unresolved V genes explain less than half, and the rest is unexplained. Within this sample are some 2,000,000 clones, with approximately 94% of them counted one time only. Jointly, the top ten make up 0.1% to 0.15% of the sample. The sequenced sample consisted of naive CD4+ T cells sorted from blood. The cell subset or site label for this specimen denotes: CD45RA+ positively selected. Receptor source: a man between 18 and 29 years old in good health.

The chain joins TRBV28 to TRBJ1-5, with unresolved D. Per the germline V gene, CDR1 is MDHEN and CDR2 is SYDVKM. Trimming pared 11 bases from V and 1 base from J, leaving 12 bases between. CDR3 length: 13 residues. For the CDR3, the DNA is TGTGCCCACAGCTCGGTGAGCAATCAGCCCCAGCATTTT. It is translated as CAHSSVSNQPQHF.

The genes are TRBV4-1 and TRBJ2-7, with 7 bases lining up with TRBD2. The CDR3 runs 16 residues. After removal of 0 bases from V and 0 bases from J, the junction contained 5 bases not matched to a gene. The germline gives CDR1 MGHRA, CDR2 YSYEKL. Here the CDR3 reads CASSQDGGGSSYEQYF. The DNA for the CDR3 is TGCGCCAGCAGCCAAGATGGGGGAGGGAGCTCCTACGAGCAGTACTTC.

The V and J genes are TRBV28 and TRBJ1-1; perhaps TRBD1 as D (6 bases). Trimming left V 6 bases short and J 8 bases short, with 19 bases between. Per the germline V gene, CDR1 is MDHEN and CDR2 is SYDVKM. The CDR3 contains 14 residues. The CDR3 region has the DNA TGTGCCAGCAGCATGGACAGAACGACTAAAGAAGCTTTCTTT. Translating gives CASSMDRTTKEAFF. Drawing the rest from reference TRBV28 and TRBJ1-1, the complete variable domain is DVKVTQSSRYLVKRTGEKVFLECVQDMDHENMFWYRQDPGLGLRLIYFSYDVKMKEKGDIPEGYSVSREKKERFSLILESASTNQTSMYLCASSMDRTTKEAFFGQGTRLTVV.

The chain couples TRBV5-1 to TRBJ1-2; D is unclear. V dropped 0 bases and J dropped 4 bases, with 13 bases sitting between them. Germline CDR1 and CDR2: SGHRS and YFSETQ. This CDR3 spans 15 amino acids. DNA of the CDR3: TGCGCCAGCAGCTTGGAATCGTCGGGGAGCTATGGCTACACCTTC. Amino acids: CASSLESSGSYGYTF.